The clone carrying this TCR beta chain was picked up a small number of times. TCRdb ran MiXCR on the 5' RACE reads and lists one entry per CDR3 protein. The table records around 70,000 distinct CDR3 sequences, approximately 6.9% of them present only once. The source of the sample is a study of T cells after yellow fever vaccination. Overall study: Preparing low-cell-number fractions relied on SMART-Seq v4 Ultra Low Input.

Per germline, CDR1 DFQATT and CDR2 SNEGSKA (reference sequence). The CDR3 length is 15 residues. J lost 8 bases, V lost 0 bases, and 8 bases had no gene match. This specimen was CD8+ T cells sorted from PBMCs, taken 5 days after the first yellow fever vaccination. The origin of this receptor is a young man who received the YFV17D yellow fever vaccine. The chain has TRBV20-1 and TRBJ2-3; 10 positions match TRBD2. The CDR3 nucleotides read TGCAGTGCTAGAGAGGTCAGCGGGGGGGGCGGTACGCAGTATTTT. This codes for CSAREVSGGGGTQYF.